This TCR beta chain comes out of a study of graft-versus-host responses after intestinal transplantation. Study summary: The transplants performed in recipients were multivisceral, liver-intestinal, or isolated intestinal. Every transplant recipient was induced with anti-thymocyte globulin, then maintained on tacrolimus and steroids for about 3 years. General observations from the study: Recipient marrow contained GvH clones, some of which appeared first in ileum or blood.

This clone has just one count. Its antigen is still unknown. Method: immunoSEQ multiplex PCR; TCRdb's copy keeps in-frame clones and lacks some. The repertoire holds some 110,000 clones, with over 75% as singletons. The source of this sequence is a human donor who received an intestinal transplant. Sequenced material: unstimulated CD4+ T cells sorted from spleen or lymph node cells, taken before intestinal transplant.

Here the CDR3 DNA reads TGTGCCAGCAGCTTAGACGTGGGGATTTACAATGAGCAGTTCTTC. Protein: CASSLDVGIYNEQFF. V usage is TRBV11-1 and J usage is TRBJ2-1; D is undetermined. V gave up 1 base and J gave up 4 bases, with 11 bases separating them. The CDR3 runs 15 residues. Germline CDR1 is SGHAT and CDR2 is FQDESV (reference sequence).